A selection of T cell receptor beta chains follows, all from one sample in a study of blood T cells in healthy people across ages. A single record per CDR3 protein comes from TCRdb applying MiXCR to the 5' RACE reads. The table shows about 640,000 distinct CDR3 sequences, with 35% to 50% occurring only once. The source material was blood. The receptor source for this set is a man older than 75 in good health. Each CDR3 is given with its conserved first and last residue. Each record gives: clone size, CDR3 length, V gene, J gene, CDR3 protein. Clone size is given for some rows only: seen once, a few or many times, or a class if the clone is expanded.

many	16	TRBV10-3	TRBJ1-4	CAISESMSGGREKLFF
-	16	TRBV11-2	TRBJ2-7	CASSLGVNDARYEQYF
-	13	TRBV11-2	TRBJ2-7	CASARLVTNEQYF
-	14	TRBV12-3/TRBV12-4	TRBJ2-7	CASSLAPRVYEQYF
-	15	TRBV20-1	TRBJ2-1	CSASGGRVKYNEQFF
-	16	TRBV12-3/TRBV12-4	TRBJ1-4	CASSPPGGATNEKLFF
few	13	TRBV7-9	TRBJ1-2	CASSPTQNYGYTF
-	13	TRBV30	TRBJ1-5	CAWSLQRNQPQHF
-	13	TRBV12-3/TRBV12-4	TRBJ2-7	CASGRDSSYEQYF
-	15	TRBV7-9	TRBJ2-3	CASSEGLTSTDTQYF
-	15	TRBV28	TRBJ1-5	CASRTYRGKKQPQHF
-	11	TRBV6-2/TRBV6-3	TRBJ2-1	CASSYSGKQFF
many	15	TRBV7-6	TRBJ2-5	CASSVTGGRGETQYF
few	14	TRBV27	TRBJ2-1	CASSFPGGYNEQFF
few	16	TRBV29-1	TRBJ1-1	CSAKKTGRYMNTEAFF
-	15	TRBV4-3	TRBJ2-3	CASSQEGPATDTQYF
-	12	TRBV20-1	TRBJ1-1	CSASYRDAEAFF
few	15	TRBV29-1	TRBJ2-2	CSVGTTGRYTGELFF
-	14	TRBV6-6	-	CASSAEAAIYEQYF
-	17	TRBV7-2	TRBJ2-3	CASSLGSDFTSTDTQYF